The 6 T cell receptor beta chains presented below share a single source sample, sequenced in a study of OX40 agonist ivuxolimab in advanced cancers. Repertoires were generated with immunoSEQ multiplex PCR, while TCRdb's copy carries only in-frame clones and drops some. This sample has around 60,000 clones, with roughly 86% found just once. This sample comprised CD4+ or CD8+ T cells sorted from blood, obtained in a trial of the OX40 agonist ivuxolimab. The receptors come from an adult with an advanced solid tumor such as melanoma, head and neck, liver or kidney cancer.

The chain employs TRBV28 and TRBJ1-2; TRBD1 agrees at 7 bases. Germline CDR1 is MDHEN and CDR2 is SYDVKM. The junction had 17 bases not matched to a gene; V was cut back by 5 bases and J by 8 bases. The CDR3 is 16 amino acids. The CDR3 is CASSTGDRLGDWGYTF. CDR3 in DNA: TGTGCCAGCAGTACGGGGGACAGATTAGGAGATTGGGGCTACACCTTC.

V gene TRBV10-1 combines with J gene TRBJ1-1, with D tentatively TRBD1 (5 bases). Per the germline V gene, CDR1 is WNHNN and CDR2 is SYGVQD (reference sequence). This CDR3 comprises 13 residues. Trimming took 5 bases from V and 0 from J, leaving 7 bases between them. The CDR3 region is CASSRQLNTEAFF. CDR3 coding DNA: TGCGCCAGCAGTCGACAGTTGAACACTGAAGCTTTCTTT.

The chain employs TRBV30 and TRBJ2-7; D gene uncertain. Germline V gene data show CDR1 as GTSNPN and CDR2 as SVGIG (reference sequence). With 1 base removed from V and 0 bases from J, the gap between germline ends came to 10 bases. The CDR3 is made up of 14 amino acids. The CDR3 region is CAWSAFQFSYEQYF. For the CDR3, the DNA is TGTGCCTGGAGTGCCTTCCAGTTCTCCTACGAGCAGTACTTC.

V is TRBV28 and J is TRBJ1-4, with TRBD1 matching 7 bases. The J segment lost 8 bases and the V segment lost 6 bases, leaving 9 bases of the junction unmatched. Per the germline V gene, CDR1 is MDHEN and CDR2 is SYDVKM. CDR3 size: 14 residues. CDR3: CASSRRQGREKLFF. The CDR3, as DNA: TGTGCCAGCAGCCGGAGACAGGGCCGAGAAAAACTGTTTTTT.

The chain carries TRBV19 and TRBJ2-7; TRBD1 agrees at 8 bases. V dropped 6 bases and J dropped 5; count of bases not matched to a gene: 3. The CDR3 runs 12 residues. CDR1 LNHDA and CDR2 SQIVND come from the germline V gene (reference sequence). The CDR3 loop is CASRDREDEQYF. CDR3 DNA sequence: TGTGCCAGTAGGGACAGGGAAGACGAGCAGTACTTC.

V usage is TRBV30 and J usage is TRBJ1-1, with 7 bases lining up with TRBD1. CDR3 length: 13 amino acids. J lost 6 bases, V lost 1 base, and 5 bases had no gene match. Germline CDR1 is GTSNPN and CDR2 is SVGIG (reference sequence). CDR3 in DNA: TGTGCCTGGAGTGAAGGGACAGAATCTGAAGCTTTCTTT. This encodes CAWSEGTESEAFF.